Below are 12 T cell receptor beta chains sequenced from a single sample in a study of control samples from healthy donors and cancer patients (TCRdb year 2020). Receptor libraries were prepared by the immunoSEQ multiplex PCR assay. TCRdb's version of the immuneACCESS table is confined to in-frame rearrangements and falls short of the full clone set. An unresolved V gene accounts for under half of the shortfall where checked; the remainder is of unknown origin. This sample has 95,000 to 100,000 clones in its table, and around 89% of those were observed once. The top ten constitute under 10% of the sample. Sequenced: blood. Receptors were obtained from a man aged 25 to 45 in good health.

The chain combines TRBV10-3 with TRBJ2-5, with D unclear. V lost 7 bases and J lost 1, with 13 bases in between. Per germline, CDR1 ENHRY and CDR2 SYGVKD. CDR3 length: 14 residues. The CDR3 reads CAIKGARIQETQYF. In DNA form, the CDR3 reads TGTGCCATCAAGGGTGCTCGGATCCAAGAGACCCAGTACTTC.

The V and J genes are TRBV30 and TRBJ1-2; possible D gene TRBD1, 6 bases. Germline loops: CDR1 GTSNPN, CDR2 SVGIG (reference sequence). The CDR3 extends over 13 amino acids. Trimming removed 7 bases at V and 8 bases at J, with 20 bases between. The CDR3: CASLLRGGRGYTF. The CDR3 coding sequence is TGTGCCTCCCTTCTCAGAGGGGGGAGAGGCTACACCTTC.

The gene calls are TRBV6-4 and TRBJ1-6, with D maybe TRBD1 (5 bases). This CDR3 contains 13 residues. The germline V gene encodes CDR1 MRHNA and CDR2 SNTAGT. V was shortened by 0 bases and J by 10 bases, with 7 bases between the two germline ends. In DNA form, the CDR3 reads TGTGCCAGCAGTGACTCTCGGGGGTCACCCCTCCACTTT. As protein: CASSDSRGSPLHF.

This sequence joins TRBV5-1 and TRBJ1-2, with D tentatively TRBD1 (5 bases). The CDR3 runs 13 residues. Germline-derived CDR1 and CDR2 are SGHRS and YFSETQ. Trimming took 0 bases from V and 8 from J, leaving 11 bases between them. This chain's CDR3 is CASSLAGGDGYTF. CDR3 DNA sequence: TGCGCCAGCAGCTTGGCCGGTGGGGACGGCTACACCTTC.

V is TRBV5-1 and J is TRBJ2-7, with 11 bases identical to TRBD1. The V gene's germline CDR1 is SGHRS and CDR2 YFSETQ. The junction had 3 bases not matched to a gene; V was cut back by 4 bases and J by 3 bases. The CDR3 has 14 residues. CDR3: CASSGQGAFYEQYF. In DNA form, the CDR3 reads TGCGCCAGCAGCGGACAGGGGGCGTTCTACGAGCAGTACTTC.

The chain carries TRBV6-4 and TRBJ1-2, with no clear D. The CDR3 spans 13 residues. The germline V and J ends were trimmed by 2 bases and 7 bases, with 11 bases remaining between them. Germline-derived CDR1 and CDR2 are MRHNA and SNTAGT. DNA for the CDR3: TGTGCCAGCAGTGACCGGGCAGGAGCTGGCTACACCTTC. Its protein is CASSDRAGAGYTF.

The rearrangement uses TRBV7-9 and TRBJ1-1; unclear D gene. Between the trimmed V and J ends, which lost 4 bases and 1 base, there was a span of 19 bases. Germline V gives CDR1 SEHNR, CDR2 FQNEAQ (reference sequence). CDR3 length: 17 amino acids. CDR3 DNA: TGTGCCAGCAGCTCGACCGTCTTAGGAAGGCGGAACACTGAAGCTTTCTTT. Amino acids: CASSSTVLGRRNTEAFF.

The chain recombines TRBV6-1 with TRBJ1-5; 8 bases line up with TRBD1. Germline values: CDR1 MNHNS, CDR2 SASEGT. The CDR3 runs 17 residues. The V gene end was trimmed by 3 bases and the J gene end by 4 bases; junction bases not matched to a gene: 11. The CDR3 nucleotides read TGTGCCAGCAGTGAGAGAAAATCCGGGACAGGTAATCAGCCCCAGCATTTT. Translated: CASSERKSGTGNQPQHF.

The chain employs TRBV7-7 and TRBJ2-5, with TRBD1 matching 8 bases. The CDR3 consists of 15 residues. The germline V gene encodes CDR1 SSHAT and CDR2 FNYEAQ (reference sequence). The J segment lost 5 bases and the V segment lost 3 bases, leaving 8 bases of the junction unmatched. For the CDR3, the DNA is TGTGCCAGCAGCTTTACAGGGGGTCCCCGGGAGACCCAGTACTTC. Its protein is CASSFTGGPRETQYF.

The chain uses TRBV5-4 and TRBJ1-2, with no clear D. This CDR3 has 13 amino acids. The germline gives CDR1 SGHNT, CDR2 YYREEE (reference sequence). V lost 0 bases and J 6 bases, leaving 9 bases between the germline ends. The CDR3 protein is CASSLERKHGYTF. The DNA for the CDR3 is TGTGCCAGCAGCTTGGAACGGAAGCATGGCTACACCTTC. Full variable domain (remainder filled in from reference TRBV5-4 and TRBJ1-2): ETGVTQSPTHLIKTRGQQVTLRCSSQSGHNTVSWYQQALGQGPQFIFQYYREEENGRGNFPPRFSGLQFPNYSSELNVNALELDDSALYLCASSLERKHGYTFGSGTRLTVV.

The chain couples TRBV6-4 to TRBJ2-3, with 9 nucleotides matching TRBD2. The J segment lost 4 bases and the V segment lost 4 bases, leaving 3 bases of the junction unmatched. Germline-derived CDR1 and CDR2 are MRHNA and SNTAGT. The CDR3 runs to 14 residues. Here the CDR3 reads CASSGGGASDTQYF. DNA for the CDR3: TGTGCCAGCAGTGGCGGGGGGGCCTCAGATACGCAGTATTTT.

This chain joins TRBV7-8 and TRBJ1-2; D unresolved. The V gene lost 5 bases and the J gene lost 5 bases, with 12 bases spanning the gap. Germline assignment: CDR1 SGHVS and CDR2 FQNEAQ. The CDR3 totals 13 residues. In DNA form, the CDR3 reads TGTGCCAGCAGCCCTTACTCGGATTATGGCTACACCTTC. This encodes CASSPYSDYGYTF.